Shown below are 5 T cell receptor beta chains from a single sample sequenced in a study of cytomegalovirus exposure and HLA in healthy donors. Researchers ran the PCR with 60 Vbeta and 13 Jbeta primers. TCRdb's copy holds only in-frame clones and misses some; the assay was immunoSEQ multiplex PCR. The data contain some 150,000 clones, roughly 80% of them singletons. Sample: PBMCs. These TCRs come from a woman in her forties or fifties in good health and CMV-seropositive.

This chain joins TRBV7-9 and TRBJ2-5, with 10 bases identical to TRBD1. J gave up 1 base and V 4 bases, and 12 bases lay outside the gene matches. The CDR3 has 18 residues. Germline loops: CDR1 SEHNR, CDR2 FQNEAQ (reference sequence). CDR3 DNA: TGTGCCAGCAGCTCTCCTCGGGACAGGGGATACCTCCAAGAGACCCAGTACTTC. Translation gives CASSSPRDRGYLQETQYF.

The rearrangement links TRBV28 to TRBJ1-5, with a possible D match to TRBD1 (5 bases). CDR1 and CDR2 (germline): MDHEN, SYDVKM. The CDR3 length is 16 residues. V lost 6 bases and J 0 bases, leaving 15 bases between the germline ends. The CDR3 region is CASSPRQFYSNQPQHF. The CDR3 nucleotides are TGTGCCAGCAGCCCGAGACAGTTTTATAGCAATCAGCCCCAGCATTTT.

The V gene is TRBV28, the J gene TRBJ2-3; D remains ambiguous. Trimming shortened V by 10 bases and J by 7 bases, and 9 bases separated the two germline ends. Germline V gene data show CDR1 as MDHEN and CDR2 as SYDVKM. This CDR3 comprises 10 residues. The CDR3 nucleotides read TGTGCCACCCAACAAAATACGCAGTATTTT. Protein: CATQQNTQYF.

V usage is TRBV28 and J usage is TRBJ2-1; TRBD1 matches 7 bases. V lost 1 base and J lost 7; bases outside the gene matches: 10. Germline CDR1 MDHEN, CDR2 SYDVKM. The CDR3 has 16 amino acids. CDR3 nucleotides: TGTGCCAGCAGTTTATTGGTCGGGACAGTTGGTAATGAGCAGTTCTTC. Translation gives CASSLLVGTVGNEQFF.

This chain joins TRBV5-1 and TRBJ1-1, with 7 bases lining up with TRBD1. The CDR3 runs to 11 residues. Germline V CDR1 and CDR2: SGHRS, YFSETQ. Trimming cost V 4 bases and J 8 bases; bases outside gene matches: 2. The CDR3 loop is CASSATGEAFF. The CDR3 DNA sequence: TGCGCCAGCAGCGCGACAGGGGAAGCTTTCTTT.